This T cell receptor beta chain is drawn from a study of patients and donors after allogeneic stem cell transplantation. TCRdb ran MiXCR on the RT-PCR reads and lists one entry per CDR3 protein. The sample includes roughly 960,000 distinct CDR3 sequences, approximately 18% of them seen just once. Trimming stripped 3 bases from V and 2 bases from J, with 12 bases between. This CDR3 is 15 amino acids long. In germline, CDR1 is SGHTA, CDR2 FQGNSA. The sample was blood, either unsorted or a sorted T cell fraction (not recorded which). The V and J genes are TRBV7-2 and TRBJ2-3, with D maybe TRBD2 (6 bases). The receptor was isolated from a human donor who was either an allogeneic HSCT recipient or a stem cell or donor lymphocyte infusion donor (not recorded which). It is not recorded whose cells these are; they may come from a transplant donor. CDR3 sequence (DNA): TGTGCCAGCAGCTTTGGAGGGGAACCCACAGATACGCAGTATTTT. Its protein is CASSFGGEPTDTQYF.